Shown below are 6 T cell receptor beta chains from a single sample sequenced in a study of metastatic and nonmetastatic thyroid tumors. No treatment had been given to any patient before thyroid surgery. TCRdb re-called clones from the PCR reads using MiXCR. Here the sample spans approximately 24,000 clones, under 25% being singletons. The sample taken for sequencing was blood. The receptors originated from a male donor with papillary thyroid cancer or a benign thyroid nodule (not recorded which). Some clones in this sample may be carry-over from other donors' samples.

This clone was found many times. The rearrangement joins TRBV25-1 to TRBJ2-4, with 8 nucleotides matching TRBD2. There are 18 residues in the CDR3. The V gene end was trimmed by 4 bases and the J gene end by 3 bases; junction bases not matched to a gene: 14. Germline CDR1 MGHDK, CDR2 SYGVNS. This chain's CDR3 is CASSGLREEGIDKNIQYF. The CDR3 coding sequence is TGTGCCAGCAGTGGATTGCGGGAGGAGGGGATAGACAAAAACATTCAGTACTTC.

About this clone: At one of its ends the junction is not consistent with the germline gene, which may arise from a read error. The rearrangement uses TRBV20-1 and TRBJ2-5, with TRBD2 identical over 8 bases. CDR1 is DFQATT and CDR2 is SNEGSKA in the germline V gene (reference sequence). CDR3 length: 16 residues. The CDR3 region is CSASPPGGGPGRTKYF. The CDR3, as DNA: TGCAGTGCTAGTCCCCCGGGCGGGGGGCCAGGAAGGACCAAGTACTTC.

This clone was counted many times. This chain joins TRBV12-3 or TRBV12-4 and TRBJ1-6; the D gene is possibly TRBD1 (5 bases). Trimming cost V 6 bases and J 9 bases, with 9 bases left between them. The CDR3 runs to 12 residues. The CDR3, as DNA: TGTGCCAGCAGCTCTGGGGGTTCACCCCTCCACTTT. Translated: CASSSGGSPLHF.

In its sample, this clone was seen a few times. The chain links TRBV29-1 to TRBJ1-2; 12 bases are a match to TRBD1. CDR3 length equals 15 residues. Losses at the gene ends were 3 bases for V and 4 bases for J; bases not matched to a gene: 6. Germline V gene lookup returns CDR1 SQVTM and CDR2 ANQGSEA. The CDR3 loop is CSVDGEGQGAYGYTF. The CDR3 nucleotides read TGCAGCGTTGATGGGGAGGGACAGGGGGCCTATGGCTACACCTTC.

The sample holds many counts of this clone. The rearrangement links TRBV7-9 to TRBJ2-1; TRBD1 matches at 8 bases. After removal of 1 base from V and 10 bases from J, the junction contained 15 bases not matched to a gene. The CDR3 has 17 amino acids. Germline loops: CDR1 SEHNR, CDR2 FQNEAQ (reference sequence). CDR3 residues: CASSLEGVGTGGNEQFF. DNA for the CDR3: TGTGCCAGCAGCTTAGAAGGGGTGGGCACAGGGGGTAACGAGCAGTTCTTC.

This clone has at least ten counts. The chain is built from TRBV11-2 and TRBJ2-2; 7 bases line up with TRBD2. Germline V gives CDR1 SGHAT, CDR2 FQNNGV. Trimming at V came to 5 bases and at J to 0 bases, leaving 9 bases not matched to a gene. This CDR3 has 17 residues. For the CDR3, the DNA is TGTGCCAGCAGCGTCTTACCTAGCGGAACGAACACCGGGGAGCTGTTTTTT. Its protein is CASSVLPSGTNTGELFF.